This T cell receptor (beta chain) was observed in a study of T cell repertoires in cytomegalovirus infection. Background on the study: Indications of both CMV infection and matching HLA type were provided by public TCR beta signatures. Study-level results: In two of eight donors, the top clonotype was HLA-C-restricted CMV-specific.

The CDR3 length is 12 residues. The ends were cut back, 5 bases at V and 1 base at J, with 6 bases in the middle. From germline, CDR1 is SGHVS and CDR2 FNYEAQ. MiXCR was run by TCRdb on the reads, yielding one entry per CDR3 protein. The data show around 71,000 distinct CDR3 sequences, 20% to 25% seen once. A few counts support this clonotype. What it recognizes is unknown. The source is a human donor in good health (CMV status not recorded). Some clones in this sample may be carry-over from other donors' samples. This chain joins TRBV7-6 and TRBJ2-7; D is ambiguous. The specimen comprised CD8+ T cells from cultured PBMCs, sampled from culture after CMV antigen stimulation. For the CDR3, the DNA is TGTGCCAGCAGCGCGGAGTCCTACGAGCAGTACTTC. Translation gives CASSAESYEQYF.